The 21 T cell receptor beta chains below come from one sample, sequenced in a study of CD8+ T cells in alopecia areata. RNA extraction was followed by reverse transcription into cDNA, which acted as the sequencing template. Repertoires were generated with immunoSEQ multiplex PCR, while TCRdb's copy carries only in-frame clones and drops some. This table has some 130,000 clones, approximately 49% appearing once. Sequenced here: CD8+ T cells sorted from blood, sampled at week 0. The receptors shown here come from a human donor with alopecia areata.

This chain connects TRBV2 to TRBJ2-7; no reliable D call. CDR1 and CDR2 from the germline V gene are SNHLY and FYNNEI. CDR3 length: 12 residues. V was shortened by 7 bases and J by 3 bases, with 10 bases between the two germline ends. CDR3: CASMGTGYEQYF. The CDR3 coding sequence is TGTGCCAGCATGGGAACCGGCTACGAGCAGTACTTC. Combining the CDR3 with reference TRBV2 and TRBJ2-7 gives the whole variable domain EPEVTQTPSHQVTQMGQEVILRCVPISNHLYFYWYRQILGQKVEFLVSFYNNEISEKSEIFDDQFSVERPDGSNFTLKIRSTKLEDSAMYFCASMGTGYEQYFGPGTRLTVT.

The V and J genes are TRBV30 and TRBJ2-6; no clear D. This CDR3 has 14 amino acids. The V end was cut by 3 bases, the J end by 0 bases, with 6 bases between. CDR1 is GTSNPN and CDR2 is SVGIG in the germline V gene (reference sequence). The CDR3 reads CAWSASSGANVLTF. In DNA form, the CDR3 reads TGTGCCTGGAGCGCGAGCTCTGGGGCCAACGTCCTGACTTTC.

This sequence joins TRBV6-5 and TRBJ1-6, with 7 nucleotides matching TRBD1. This CDR3 spans 14 amino acids. The trim removed 5 bases at V and 7 bases at J, leaving 5 bases unmatched. Germline V gene sequence: CDR1 MNHEY, CDR2 SVGAGI. DNA of the CDR3: TGTGCCAGCAGTCCGGGACAGCTAAATTCACCCCTCCACTTT. Amino acids: CASSPGQLNSPLHF.

V gene TRBV4-3 combines with J gene TRBJ1-2, with no clear D. V dropped 4 bases and J dropped 4 bases, with 13 bases sitting between them. The CDR3 spans 14 residues. Germline CDR1 and CDR2: LGHNA and YSLEER. As DNA, the CDR3 is TGCGCCAGCAGCCCAGGTGTAAGGAGCTATGGCTACACCTTC. This encodes CASSPGVRSYGYTF.

The V call is TRBV27, the J call TRBJ1-1; no definite D call. The CDR3 is made up of 14 amino acids. Germline CDR1 is MNHEY and CDR2 is SMNVEV (reference sequence). V was cut by 8 bases and J by 3 bases, with 16 bases left in between. For the CDR3, the DNA is TGTGCCAGCCATACAACAGCGAAGGACACTGAAGCTTTCTTT. Translated: CASHTTAKDTEAFF.

The J gene is TRBJ1-5, the V gene TRBV29-1; D might be TRBD1 (6 bases). V was clipped by 3 bases and J by 7 bases, with 10 bases between them. CDR1 and CDR2 from the germline V gene are SQVTM and ANQGSEA. CDR3 length equals 12 residues. DNA of the CDR3: TGCAGCGTTGAGGAGGGGGAACAGCCCCAGCATTTT. This encodes CSVEEGEQPQHF.

V gene TRBV5-4 combines with J gene TRBJ2-3, with 11 bases identical to TRBD2. CDR3 length: 18 residues. Germline CDR1 is SGHNT and CDR2 is YYREEE (reference sequence). V lost 2 bases, J lost 6 bases, and 14 bases stayed unmatched. In nucleotides, the CDR3 is TGTGCCAGCAGCTTAGATCGCCGGAGACTAGCGGGGAGGGATACGCAGTATTTT. This sequence encodes CASSLDRRRLAGRDTQYF.

The chain has TRBV5-1 and TRBJ1-1; D may be TRBD1 (6 bases). Germline assignment: CDR1 SGHRS and CDR2 YFSETQ. CDR3 length: 15 amino acids. The V end was cut by 6 bases, the J end by 0 bases, with 15 bases between. The CDR3 spells CASKGVPGLNTEAFF. CDR3 coding DNA: TGCGCCAGCAAGGGGGTTCCTGGCCTGAACACTGAAGCTTTCTTT. Drawing the rest from reference TRBV5-1 and TRBJ1-1, the complete variable domain is KAGVTQTPRYLIKTRGQQVTLSCSPISGHRSVSWYQQTPGQGLQFLFEYFSETQRNKGNFPGRFSGRQFSNSRSEMNVSTLELGDSALYLCASKGVPGLNTEAFFGQGTRLTVV.

This clone was seen a few times. This CDR3 is CSVEASGGVYEQYF. The CDR3 DNA reads TGCAGCGTTGAGGCGTCAGGGGGCGTCTACGAGCAGTACTTC. The rearrangement uses TRBV29-1 and TRBJ2-7, with TRBD1 matching over 8 bases. CDR1 and CDR2 (germline): SQVTM, ANQGSEA. V was clipped by 3 bases and J by 3 bases; unmatched bases: 7. This CDR3 has 14 residues.

The chain links TRBV9 to TRBJ1-6; TRBD1 aligns across 7 bases. V lost 0 bases and J lost 9; bases outside the gene matches: 3. The CDR3 runs 14 residues. Germline lookup yields CDR1 SGDLS and CDR2 YYNGEE. The CDR3 is CASSVGQGLSPLHF. CDR3 DNA: TGTGCCAGCAGCGTAGGACAGGGACTTTCACCCCTCCACTTT.

The rearrangement uses TRBV5-1 and TRBJ1-1; no reliable D call. This CDR3 is built from 13 residues. The V and J ends lost 4 bases and 7 bases respectively, with 14 bases between them. Germline V gene sequence: CDR1 SGHRS, CDR2 YFSETQ. The CDR3 DNA is TGCGCCAGCAGCGGGGTCACGCACTTTGAAGCTTTCTTT. Translation: CASSGVTHFEAFF.

The gene calls are TRBV29-1 and TRBJ2-7; unclear D gene. The CDR3 is made up of 12 amino acids. The V gene's germline CDR1 is SQVTM and CDR2 ANQGSEA. Between the trimmed V and J ends, which lost 3 bases and 4 bases, there was a span of 10 bases. This CDR3 is CSVESISYEQYF. The CDR3 bases are TGCAGCGTTGAGTCGATATCATACGAGCAGTACTTC.

V and J are TRBV25-1 and TRBJ1-5; D unclear. Germline-derived CDR1 and CDR2 are MGHDK and SYGVNS. The ends were cut back, 5 bases at V and 5 bases at J, with 7 bases in the middle. The CDR3 consists of 12 residues. CDR3 sequence (DNA): TGTGCCAGCAGTTCGTTTGATCAGCCCCAGCATTTT. Translation: CASSSFDQPQHF.

This clone was detected a few times. The rearrangement uses TRBV29-1 and TRBJ2-2; no clear D gene. This CDR3 contains 13 residues. CDR1 is SQVTM and CDR2 is ANQGSEA in the germline V gene. Trimming pared 1 base from V and 6 bases from J, leaving 9 bases between. The CDR3: CSVEAEPAGELFF. In DNA form, the CDR3 reads TGCAGCGTTGAAGCGGAGCCTGCCGGGGAGCTGTTTTTT.

The CDR3 is CASSVQGSRGDEQYF. Here the CDR3 DNA reads TGTGCCAGCAGCGTACAGGGGAGCCGGGGGGACGAGCAGTACTTC. The chain recombines TRBV9 with TRBJ2-7, with D maybe TRBD2 (7 bases). Germline CDR1 SGDLS, CDR2 YYNGEE. There are 15 residues in the CDR3. The germline V and J ends were trimmed by 1 base and 5 bases, with 16 bases remaining between them.

This clone was detected only a few times. This chain uses TRBV29-1 with TRBJ1-3, with a weak D call TRBD1 (6 bases). Trimming removed 8 bases at V and 7 bases at J, with 24 bases between. The CDR3 is made up of 15 amino acids. Germline-derived CDR1 and CDR2 are SQVTM and ANQGSEA. CDR3: CSIRDTLTSGNTIYF. In nucleotides, the CDR3 is TGCAGCATCCGGGACACCCTCACATCGGGGAACACCATATATTTT.

This chain connects TRBV2 to TRBJ1-1, with D possibly matching TRBD1 (6 bases). Between the trimmed V and J ends, which lost 2 bases and 0 bases, there was a span of 10 bases. This CDR3 region has 15 residues. Per germline, CDR1 SNHLY and CDR2 FYNNEI. CDR3 nucleotide sequence: TGTGCCAGCAGTGAACATGCAGGGGTGAACACTGAAGCTTTCTTT. Amino acids: CASSEHAGVNTEAFF.

The chain recombines TRBV13 with TRBJ2-1; possible D gene TRBD1, 6 bases. This CDR3 region has 14 residues. V shed 5 bases and J shed 3 bases, with 11 bases lying between them. CDR1 is PRHDT, CDR2 FYEKMQ, per germline (reference sequence). For the CDR3, the DNA is TGTGCCAGCAGCCCCCCGGACAGCTACAATGAGCAGTTCTTC. This sequence encodes CASSPPDSYNEQFF.

The chain links TRBV7-2 to TRBJ2-1; no reliable D call. The V end lost 1 base, the J end lost 9 bases, and 7 bases lay between the germline ends. From germline, CDR1 is SGHTA and CDR2 FQGNSA. The CDR3 loop spans 12 amino acids. The CDR3 loop is CASSLVSGEQFF. CDR3 DNA: TGTGCCAGCAGCTTAGTGTCCGGTGAGCAGTTCTTC.

The J gene is TRBJ2-2, the V gene TRBV7-3; 13 positions match TRBD2. The CDR3 is made up of 15 amino acids. Losses at the gene ends were 5 bases for V and 7 bases for J; bases not matched to a gene: 4. Germline V gene data show CDR1 as SGHTA and CDR2 as FQGTGA. Here the CDR3 reads CASSPGLAGFGELFF. CDR3 nucleotide sequence: TGTGCCAGCAGCCCGGGACTAGCGGGGTTCGGGGAGCTGTTTTTT.

This clone was picked up a small number of times. This rearrangement joins TRBV5-1 to TRBJ2-3; D ambiguous. CDR1 and CDR2 (germline): SGHRS, YFSETQ. The V gene lost 4 bases and the J gene lost 6 bases, with 3 bases spanning the gap. This CDR3 contains 10 residues. CDR3 DNA sequence: TGCGCCAGCAGCGGTGATACGCAGTATTTT. Translation gives CASSGDTQYF.